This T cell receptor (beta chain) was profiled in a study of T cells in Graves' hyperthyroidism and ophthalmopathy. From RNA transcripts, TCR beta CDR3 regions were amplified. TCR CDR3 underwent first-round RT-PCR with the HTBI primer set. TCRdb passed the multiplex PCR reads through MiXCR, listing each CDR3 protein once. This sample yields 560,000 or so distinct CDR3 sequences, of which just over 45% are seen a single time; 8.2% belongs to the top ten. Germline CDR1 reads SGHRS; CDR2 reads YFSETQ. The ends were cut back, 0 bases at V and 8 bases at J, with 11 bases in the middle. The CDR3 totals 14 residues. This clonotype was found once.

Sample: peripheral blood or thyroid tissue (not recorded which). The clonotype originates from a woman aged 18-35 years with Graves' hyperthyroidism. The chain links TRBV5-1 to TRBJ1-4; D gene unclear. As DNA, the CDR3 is TGCGCCAGCAGCTTGGGGTCAGGAGAGGAAAAACTGTTTTTT. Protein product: CASSLGSGEEKLFF.